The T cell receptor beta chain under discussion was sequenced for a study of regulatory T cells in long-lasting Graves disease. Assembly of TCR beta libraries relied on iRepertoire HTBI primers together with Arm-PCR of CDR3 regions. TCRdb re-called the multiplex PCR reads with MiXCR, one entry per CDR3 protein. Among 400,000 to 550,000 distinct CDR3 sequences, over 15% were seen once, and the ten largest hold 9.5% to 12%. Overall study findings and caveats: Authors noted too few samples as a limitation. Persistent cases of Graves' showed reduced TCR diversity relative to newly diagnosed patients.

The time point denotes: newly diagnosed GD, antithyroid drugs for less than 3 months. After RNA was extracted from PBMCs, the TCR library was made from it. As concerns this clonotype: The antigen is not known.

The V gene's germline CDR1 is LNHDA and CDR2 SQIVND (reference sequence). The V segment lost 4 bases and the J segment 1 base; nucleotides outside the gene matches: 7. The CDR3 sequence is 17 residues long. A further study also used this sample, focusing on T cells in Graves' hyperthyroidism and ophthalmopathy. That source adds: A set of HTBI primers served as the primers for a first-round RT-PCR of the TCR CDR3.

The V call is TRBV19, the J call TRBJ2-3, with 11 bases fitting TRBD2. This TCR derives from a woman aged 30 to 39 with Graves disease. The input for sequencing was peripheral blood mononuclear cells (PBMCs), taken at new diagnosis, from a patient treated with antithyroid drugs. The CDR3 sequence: CASSKGQGLAGTDTQYF. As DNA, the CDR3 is TGTGCCAGTAGTAAAGGGCAGGGACTAGCGGGCACAGATACGCAGTATTTT.